The sequence of this TCR beta chain was determined in a study of control samples from healthy donors and cancer patients. The data were produced by immunoSEQ multiplex PCR, yet TCRdb's version contains in-frame clones alone and is incomplete. The data hold 70,000 to 85,000 clones, with approximately 80% observed a single time. V lost 6 bases and J lost 7; bases outside the gene matches: 3. Germline loops: CDR1 SEHNR, CDR2 FQNEAQ (reference sequence). The CDR3 runs to 14 residues. V gene TRBV7-9 combines with J gene TRBJ1-6, with 10 bases identical to TRBD1. Sequencing input: PBMCs. The clonotype comes from a man aged 60 to 75 with head and neck cancer. Written as DNA, the CDR3 is TGTGCCAGCAGGGGGACAGGGGACAATTCACCCCTCCACTTT. This gives the protein CASRGTGDNSPLHF. The whole variable domain, remainder taken from reference TRBV7-9 and TRBJ1-6, is DTGVSQNPRHKITKRGQNVTFRCDPISEHNRLYWYRQTLGQGPEFLTYFQNEAQLEKSRLLSDRFSAERPKGSFSTLEIQRTEQGDSAMYLCASRGTGDNSPLHFGNGTRLTVT.